This is a list of T cell receptor beta chains from one sample in a study of T-cell reconstitution after alpha-beta-depleted transplantation in children. One entry per CDR3 protein results from TCRdb running MiXCR on the PCR reads. The sample holds 500,000 to 750,000 distinct CDR3 sequences, over 20% seen once. Material: PBMCs, obtained before TCRalphabeta/CD19-depleted stem cell transplant. These receptors were collected from a boy under three years old with Wiskott-Aldrich syndrome, due to receive a stem cell transplant. CDR3s include the opening cysteine and the closing phenylalanine or tryptophan. The D gene is left open where the match is weak. Rows may omit the clone size; those that give it use once, few, many or a size class.

>.|TRBJ2-3|TRBV24-1|many
TGTGCCACCAGTGCGACTGGGACAGATACGCAGTATTTT
CATSATGTDTQYF
>.|TRBJ2-1|TRBV5-1|.
TGCGCCAGCAGCTTGGACGGGACAAAATACAATGAGCAGTTCTTC
CASSLDGTKYNEQFF
>.|TRBJ2-7|TRBV5-1|.
TGCGCCAGCAGCGGACGGGGACTTCACAGCTCCTACGAGCAGTACTTC
CASSGRGLHSSYEQYF
>.|TRBJ2-2|TRBV13|few
TGTGCCAGCAGCCCACAGGGTGGTTGGGGCACCGGGGAGCTGTTTTTT
CASSPQGGWGTGELFF
>.|TRBJ2-1|TRBV7-3|few
TGTGCCAGCAGCCGGACGGGTGAAAAAGATGAGCAGTTCTTC
CASSRTGEKDEQFF
>.|TRBJ2-3|TRBV5-1|many
TGCGCCAGCAGCCAAGGGGTCACAGATACGCAGTATTTT
CASSQGVTDTQYF
>TRBD1|TRBJ2-2|TRBV4-2|.
TGTGCCAGCAGCCGCGGGACAGGGGCCCCAGGGGGAACCGGGGAGCTGTTTTTT
CASSRGTGAPGGTGELFF
>.|TRBJ2-1|TRBV7-9|few
TGTGCCAGCCCCCGGGACTTTGCCCGCGCGGGTGAGCAGTTCTTC
CASPRDFARAGEQFF
>TRBD2|TRBJ2-5|TRBV5-1|.
TGCGCCAGCAGCTTAGCGGGAGGGCCGGTACAAGAGACCCAGTACTTC
CASSLAGGPVQETQYF
>.|TRBJ2-7|TRBV27|few
TGTGCCAGCAGTAAACATGACAGGTTCCACGAGCAGTACTTC
CASSKHDRFHEQYF
>.|TRBJ2-7|TRBV20-1|.
TGCAGTGCTAGAGTTCTCCCCTACGAGCAGTACTTC
CSARVLPYEQYF
>.|TRBJ1-2|TRBV29-1|.
TGCAGCGCTCGCACCTCTTCAGACTATGGCTACACCTTC
CSARTSSDYGYTF
>.|TRBJ2-2|TRBV6-2/TRBV6-3|.
TGTGCCAGCAGGCCAGGGGTGGGGACCGGGGAGCTGTTTTTT
CASRPGVGTGELFF
>.|TRBJ2-3|TRBV6-1|.
TGTGCCAGCAGTCAGGGGCACACAGATACGCAGTATTTT
CASSQGHTDTQYF
>TRBD2|TRBJ2-1|TRBV5-1|.
TGCGCCAGCAGCTCTCTCAAAGCGGGAGCGGGTCTTTCCTACAATGAGCAGTTCTTC
CASSSLKAGAGLSYNEQFF
>TRBD2|TRBJ2-1|TRBV6-5|.
TGTGCCAGCAGTTCCAAACTAGCGGGAGGGCGGGGTGAGCAGTTCTTC
CASSSKLAGGRGEQFF
>TRBD1|TRBJ2-5|TRBV29-1|.
TGCAGCGTTGGACAGGGAGAGACCCAGTACTTC
CSVGQGETQYF
>TRBD2|TRBJ2-7|TRBV20-1|.
TGCAGTGCTAGGGCGGGAGGGGACTTTGGGCAGTACTTC
CSARAGGDFGQYF
>TRBD1|TRBJ1-3|TRBV4-1|few
TGCGCCAGCAGCCAAGGCGACAGGGCTGGAAACACCATATATTTT
CASSQGDRAGNTIYF
>.|TRBJ1-2|TRBV29-1|.
TGCAGCGTTGCGGGTGGGGGGGCCGCTAACTATGGCTACACCTTC
CSVAGGGAANYGYTF
>.|TRBJ2-5|TRBV28|.
TGTGCCAGCAGCCCTTCTTTGGGGGCACATGAGACCCAGTACTTC
CASSPSLGAHETQYF
>.|TRBJ2-1|TRBV5-1|.
TGCGCCAGCAGCTCGGGACTCCTAGCCCACAATGAGCAGTTCTTC
CASSSGLLAHNEQFF
>.|TRBJ2-5|TRBV20-1|.
TGCAGTGCTAGGGGCCGCGCGGAGCGCCAAGAGACCCAGTACTTC
CSARGRAERQETQYF
>.|TRBJ1-6|TRBV5-1|.
TGCGCCAGCAGCTTAGCCCAGGGGAGCCCCACACCCCTCCACTTT
CASSLAQGSPTPLHF
>TRBD1|TRBJ2-5|TRBV20-1|many
TGCAGTGCCGGCAGACAGGGGAAGCGAGAGACCCAGTACTTC
CSAGRQGKRETQYF
>.|TRBJ2-1|TRBV12-5|.
TGTGCTAGTGGTTTGGTATATGAGCAGTTCTTC
CASGLVYEQFF
>TRBD1|TRBJ2-3|TRBV7-2|.
TGTGCCAGCAGCTTTTGGACAGGGGGCGCAGATACGCAGTATTTT
CASSFWTGGADTQYF
>.|TRBJ1-1|TRBV12-3/TRBV12-4|.
TGTGCCAGCAGTTTAAGGACACCGACTGAAGCTTTCTTT
CASSLRTPTEAFF
>.|TRBJ1-4|TRBV15|.
TGTGCCACCAGCACGACTCGCAACAGGGCGGGTGGTGAAAAACTGTTTTTT
CATSTTRNRAGGEKLFF
>TRBD2|TRBJ2-7|TRBV7-2|.
TGTGCCAGCAGCTTACTCACGGGAGGTCCTTTCTACGAGCAGTACTTC
CASSLLTGGPFYEQYF
>TRBD1|TRBJ1-2|TRBV5-1|few
TGCGCCAGCAGCTCCACAGGGGAGGGCTACACCTTC
CASSSTGEGYTF
>TRBD2|TRBJ2-2|TRBV27|.
TGTGCCAGCAGCGGGCTAGCGGGAGAAGAGGGGGAGCTGTTTTTT
CASSGLAGEEGELFF
>TRBD2|TRBJ2-2|TRBV12-3/TRBV12-4|few
TGTGCCAGCGGGGGACTAGCGGGAGGGCCCTCCGGGGAGCTGTTTTTT
CASGGLAGGPSGELFF
>.|TRBJ1-2|TRBV28|.
TGTGCCAGCAGCCTCCAGGCAGGAGGGAATGGCTACACCTTC
CASSLQAGGNGYTF
>TRBD1|TRBJ1-2|TRBV5-1|few
TGCGCCAGCCGGGACAGTGTTGGCTACACCTTC
CASRDSVGYTF
>TRBD2|TRBJ2-1|TRBV5-1|.
TGCGCCAGCAGCGAGACTAGCGGGGAGAATGAGCAGTTCTTC
CASSETSGENEQFF
>TRBD2|TRBJ2-7|TRBV20-1|once
TGCAGTGCCTCCCTAGCGGGAGTAGCCTACGAGCAGTACTTC
CSASLAGVAYEQYF
>.|TRBJ2-7|TRBV20-1|.
TGCAGTGCTAGAGATAAGGGCCGGCAGGGTGGCTACGAGCAGTACTTC
CSARDKGRQGGYEQYF
>.|TRBJ1-1|TRBV5-1|.
TGCGCCAGCAAATTGAGCGACGGACTGAACACTGAAGCTTTCTTT
CASKLSDGLNTEAFF
>TRBD1|TRBJ2-7|TRBV4-2|few
TGTGCCAGCAGCCAAGATTATGGGACAGACACCTACGAGCAGTACTTC
CASSQDYGTDTYEQYF
>.|TRBJ2-3|TRBV29-1|.
TGCAGCGGTGGACTGCCTCTCACAGATACGCAGTATTTT
CSGGLPLTDTQYF
>.|TRBJ2-7|TRBV24-1|.
TGTGCCACCAGTGGACCCTACGAGCAGTACTTC
CATSGPYEQYF
>TRBD2|TRBJ2-1|TRBV6-2/TRBV6-3|few
TGTGCCAGCGATGAGAGTAGCGGGGCCTACAATGAGCAGTTCTTC
CASDESSGAYNEQFF
>.|TRBJ2-4|TRBV5-1|few
TGCGCCAGCAGCATCGGGAGCGGCAAAAACATTCAGTACTTC
CASSIGSGKNIQYF
>.|TRBJ2-7|TRBV7-8|.
TGTGCCAGCAGCTTACGTGACGGCTCGATATACGAGCAGTACTTC
CASSLRDGSIYEQYF
>TRBD2|TRBJ2-3|TRBV6-1|few
TGTGCCAGCAGAGGGACTAGCGGTATTTACTTCACAGATACGCAGTATTTT
CASRGTSGIYFTDTQYF
>.|TRBJ2-3|TRBV5-1|.
TGCGCCAGCAGCTTCGCGGGTCTTAGCACAGATACGCAGTATTTT
CASSFAGLSTDTQYF
>.|TRBJ1-4|TRBV10-3|once
TGTGCCATCGCCGTCAGTGAATATGAAAAACTGTTTTTT
CAIAVSEYEKLFF
>TRBD1|TRBJ1-3|TRBV2|few
TGTGCCAGCAGTAGGGACAGACCCTCTGGAAACACCATATATTTT
CASSRDRPSGNTIYF
>.|TRBJ2-1|TRBV4-1|few
TGCGCCAGCAGCCAATATCCGCATGAGCAGTTCTTC
CASSQYPHEQFF
>TRBD2|TRBJ2-3|TRBV5-1|.
TGCGCCAGCAGCTTGGAAGGTGGTGGTCTAGCGGGCTTACTCACAGATACGCAGTATTTT
CASSLEGGGLAGLLTDTQYF